This T cell receptor (beta chain) is from a study of T cell changes during pregnancy in multiple sclerosis. Here immunoSEQ multiplex PCR was the method, and the copy in TCRdb shows in-frame clones only, minus some. The table has 20,000 to 25,000 clones, roughly 87% seen once; the top ten hold 7% to 8%. V shed 0 bases and J shed 2 bases, with 8 bases lying between them. There are 14 residues in the CDR3. The germline V gene encodes CDR1 MGHRA and CDR2 YSYEKL. This chain uses TRBV4-1 with TRBJ2-7; D remains ambiguous. Sequenced here: CD8+ T cells from peripheral blood mononuclear cells, sampled after pregnancy. This clonotype originated in a female donor with multiple sclerosis, enrolled in a pregnancy study. In DNA form, the CDR3 reads TGCGCCAGCAGCCAAGATTCCAGTACCTACGAGCAGTACTTC. Protein: CASSQDSSTYEQYF.